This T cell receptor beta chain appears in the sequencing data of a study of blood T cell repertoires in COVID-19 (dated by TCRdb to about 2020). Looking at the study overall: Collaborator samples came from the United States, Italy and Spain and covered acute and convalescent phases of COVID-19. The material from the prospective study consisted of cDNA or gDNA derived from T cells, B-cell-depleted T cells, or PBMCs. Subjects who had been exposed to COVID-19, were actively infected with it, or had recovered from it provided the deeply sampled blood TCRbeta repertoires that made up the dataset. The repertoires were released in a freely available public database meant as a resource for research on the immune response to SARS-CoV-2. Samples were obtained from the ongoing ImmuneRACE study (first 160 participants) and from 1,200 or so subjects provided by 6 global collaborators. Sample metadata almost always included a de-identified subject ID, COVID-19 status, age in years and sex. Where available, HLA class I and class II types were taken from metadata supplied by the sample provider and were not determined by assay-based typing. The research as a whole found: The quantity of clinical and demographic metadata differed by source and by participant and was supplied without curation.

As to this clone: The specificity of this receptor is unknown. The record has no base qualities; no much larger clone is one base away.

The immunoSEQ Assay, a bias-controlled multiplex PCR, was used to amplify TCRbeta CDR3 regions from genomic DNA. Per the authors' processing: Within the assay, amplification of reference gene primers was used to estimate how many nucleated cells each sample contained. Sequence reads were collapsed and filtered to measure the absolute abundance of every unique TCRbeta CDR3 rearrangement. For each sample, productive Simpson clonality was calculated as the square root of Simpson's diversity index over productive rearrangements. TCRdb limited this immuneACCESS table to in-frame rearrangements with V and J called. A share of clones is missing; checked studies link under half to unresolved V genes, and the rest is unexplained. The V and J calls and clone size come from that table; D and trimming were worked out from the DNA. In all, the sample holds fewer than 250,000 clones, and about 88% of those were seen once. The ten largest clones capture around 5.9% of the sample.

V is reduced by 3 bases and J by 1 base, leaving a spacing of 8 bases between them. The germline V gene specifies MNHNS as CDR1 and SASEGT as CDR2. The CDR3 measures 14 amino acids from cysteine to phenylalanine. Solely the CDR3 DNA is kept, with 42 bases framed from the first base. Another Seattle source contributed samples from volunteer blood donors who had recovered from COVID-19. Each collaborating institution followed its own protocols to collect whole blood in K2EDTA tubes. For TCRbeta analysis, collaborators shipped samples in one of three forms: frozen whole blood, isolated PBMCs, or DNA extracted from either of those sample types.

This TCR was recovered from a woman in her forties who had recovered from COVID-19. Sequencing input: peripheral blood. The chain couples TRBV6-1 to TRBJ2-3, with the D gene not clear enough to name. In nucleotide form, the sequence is TGTGCCAGCAGTGAGGCGGCGGGCACAGATACGCAGTATTTT. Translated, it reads CASSEAAGTDTQYF.